This is a list of T cell receptor beta chains from one sample in a study of long-term antiretroviral therapy in people with HIV. Libraries were prepared by immunoSEQ multiplex PCR; TCRdb keeps only in-frame clonotypes and omits some of them. The sample records some 29,000 clones, roughly 97% being singletons. This specimen was unsorted PBMCs, taken 7.6 years after starting antiretroviral therapy. All receptors derive from a young man with HIV. CDR3s include the opening cysteine and the closing phenylalanine or tryptophan. D genes are given only for firm matches. Not every row has a clone size; where given, it reads once, few, many or a size class.

j_call	cdr3_length	clone_size	v_call	d_call	cdr3_nt	cdr3_aa
TRBJ2-2	16	-	TRBV5-4	TRBD2	TGTGCCAGCAGCTTGCCGATAGCGGGAGGCTCCGGGGAGCTGTTTTTT	CASSLPIAGGSGELFF
TRBJ2-6	12	-	TRBV5-1	-	TGCGCCAGCAGCTTGGGGGGCAACGTCCTGACTTTC	CASSLGGNVLTF
TRBJ2-3	12	-	TRBV19	-	TGTGCCGCCCGGACTAGCACAGATACGCAGTATTTT	CAARTSTDTQYF
TRBJ1-5	12	-	TRBV7-2	-	TGTGCCAGCAGCGCTCCAAATCAGCCCCAGCATTTT	CASSAPNQPQHF
TRBJ2-1	17	-	TRBV14	TRBD2	TGTGCCAGCAGCCTACTCGCCGGACTAGCGGGAGTATATGAGCAGTTCTTC	CASSLLAGLAGVYEQFF
TRBJ1-5	12	-	TRBV27	-	TGTGCCAGCAGTTCGATGGATCAGCCCCAGCATTTT	CASSSMDQPQHF
TRBJ2-7	16	-	TRBV7-9	TRBD2	TGTGCCAGCAGCTCCGGGGCAACGGGAGGGCGGTACGAGCAGTACTTC	CASSSGATGGRYEQYF
TRBJ2-7	12	once	TRBV23-1	-	TGCGCCAGCAGTGCCGGGGGCTACGAGCAGTACTTC	CASSAGGYEQYF
TRBJ2-1	14	-	TRBV7-9	TRBD2	TGTGCCAGCAGCTTCCTCCTACGGGAGGGCGAGCAGTTCTTC	CASSFLLREGEQFF
TRBJ2-7	13	-	TRBV7-7	-	TGTGCTAGCAGCCGGGACTCCAACTACGAGCAGTACTTC	CASSRDSNYEQYF
TRBJ2-1	15	-	TRBV7-9	-	TGTGCCAGCAGCTTAGCTGACGGCTCCTACAATGAGCAGTTCTTC	CASSLADGSYNEQFF
TRBJ1-1	16	-	TRBV25-1	-	TGTGCCAGCAGTGAATACCTCCGGGGGGAAGACACTGAAGCTTTCTTT	CASSEYLRGEDTEAFF
TRBJ2-5	13	-	TRBV5-5	-	TGTGCCAGCAGCCTGTGGGAGTCGGAGACCCAGTACTTC	CASSLWESETQYF
TRBJ2-1	19	-	TRBV6-1	TRBD2	TGTGCCAGCAGTGGTCGGCTAGCGGGAGGCCCGAGCTCCTACAATGAGCAGTTCTTC	CASSGRLAGGPSSYNEQFF
TRBJ2-3	14	-	TRBV6-6	TRBD2	TGTGCCAGCAGTTACTCCCTAGCGGGGAATACGCAGTATTTT	CASSYSLAGNTQYF
TRBJ2-4	14	once	TRBV19	-	TGTGCCAGTAAGACAGAAAGTACCAAAAACATTCAGTACTTC	CASKTESTKNIQYF
TRBJ2-7	12	-	TRBV29-1	-	TGCAGCGTTGGCAGCGGACTATACGAGCAGTACTTC	CSVGSGLYEQYF
TRBJ2-7	13	-	TRBV6-1	TRBD2	TGTGCCAGCAGCGCTGGGGGGGATCACGAGCAGTACTTC	CASSAGGDHEQYF
TRBJ2-1	15	-	TRBV7-9	-	TGTGCCAGCAGCCCTCAGGGCTCTTCTTACAATGAGCAGTTCTTC	CASSPQGSSYNEQFF
TRBJ2-3	14	-	TRBV5-1	-	TGCGCCAGCAGCCCCCAGGTCAGCACAGATACGCAGTATTTT	CASSPQVSTDTQYF
TRBJ1-1	14	-	TRBV5-4	-	TGTGCCAGCGGATCCGTGGAGTTGGAGACTGAAGCTTTCTTT	CASGSVELETEAFF
TRBJ2-3	13	-	TRBV10-3	-	TGTGCCATCAGCATTACCTTAGCAGATACGCAGTATTTT	CAISITLADTQYF
TRBJ2-7	15	-	TRBV19	-	TGTGCCAGTAGTATTAGGGCAGCCGGACCCTACGAGCAGTACTTC	CASSIRAAGPYEQYF
TRBJ2-7	16	-	TRBV9	TRBD2	TGTGCCAGCAGCGTAGGTGCTAGCGGGGGGGCCGGGGAGCAGTACTTC	CASSVGASGGAGEQYF
TRBJ2-7	14	-	TRBV4-3	-	TGCGCCAGCAGCCCGGGGACGGGAACCTACGAGCAGTACTTC	CASSPGTGTYEQYF
TRBJ1-5	14	-	TRBV19	-	TGTGCCAGTAGGGGGAGTTATAGCAATCAGCCCCAGCATTTT	CASRGSYSNQPQHF
TRBJ1-4	14	once	TRBV7-9	-	TGTGCCAGCAGCCCCCTTTCAACTAATGAAAAACTGTTTTTT	CASSPLSTNEKLFF
TRBJ2-5	16	-	TRBV28	TRBD1	TGTGCCAGCAAAACCCGGACAGGTCCCGGCGGGGAGACCCAGTACTTC	CASKTRTGPGGETQYF
TRBJ2-7	14	-	TRBV6-6	-	TGTGCCAGCAGTGCGACCGGGACCACCTACGAGCAGTACTTC	CASSATGTTYEQYF
TRBJ1-1	17	-	TRBV4-3	TRBD1	TGCGCCAGCAGTCCGCCCGGGACAGGGGTCATGAACACTGAAGCTTTCTTT	CASSPPGTGVMNTEAFF
TRBJ1-3	16	-	TRBV6-5	-	TGTGCCAGCGGTTCACCCGCAGAGGAGGCTGGAAACACCATATATTTT	CASGSPAEEAGNTIYF
TRBJ2-3	11	-	TRBV29-1	-	TGCAGCGTCGCCAGCACAGATACGCAGTATTTT	CSVASTDTQYF
TRBJ2-1	18	-	TRBV9	TRBD2	TGTGCCAGCAGCGTAGAACGTAGCGGGAGGGGATCCTACAATGAGCAGTTCTTC	CASSVERSGRGSYNEQFF
TRBJ2-5	15	-	TRBV11-2	TRBD2	TGTGCCAGCAGTCCTACTAGCGGGAGTGGGGAGACCCAGTACTTC	CASSPTSGSGETQYF
TRBJ1-5	13	-	TRBV6-6	-	TGTGCCAGCAGCCCCACAGGAAGACAGCCCCAGCATTTT	CASSPTGRQPQHF
TRBJ2-5	15	-	TRBV29-1	-	TGCAGCGTTGAGGGCAGGGACGCGCTCCAAGAGACCCAGTACTTC	CSVEGRDALQETQYF
TRBJ2-7	13	-	TRBV28	-	TGTGCCAGCAGTTTAGAGGACTCCTACGAGCAGTACTTC	CASSLEDSYEQYF
TRBJ2-2	16	-	TRBV27	-	TGTGCCAGCAGTTTAAAACCCTCCTCGGGCACCGGGGAGCTGTTTTTT	CASSLKPSSGTGELFF
TRBJ2-2	17	-	TRBV4-3	TRBD1	TGCGCCAGCAGCCAAGGTCTGGGGCAGGGGGTGCCCGGGGAGCTGTTTTTT	CASSQGLGQGVPGELFF
TRBJ1-1	15	-	TRBV5-1	-	TGCGCCAGCAGCTTGGACCCGGAAGGGGACACTGAAGCTTTCTTT	CASSLDPEGDTEAFF
TRBJ2-5	15	-	TRBV4-2	TRBD2	TGTGCCAGCAGCAGCCCTAGCGGGGGGCAAGAGACCCAGTACTTC	CASSSPSGGQETQYF
TRBJ1-2	13	-	TRBV7-2	-	TGTGCCAGCAGTTTTACAGGAAACTATGGCTACACCTTC	CASSFTGNYGYTF
TRBJ2-5	15	once	TRBV6-5	TRBD2	TGTGCCAGCAGAACCATAGCGGGAATTCTGGAGACCCAGTACTTC	CASRTIAGILETQYF
TRBJ2-7	17	-	TRBV12-5	TRBD2	TGTGCTAGTGGTTCGGAGCTACTAGCGGGTCTAACCTACGAGCAGTACTTC	CASGSELLAGLTYEQYF
TRBJ2-7	18	-	TRBV5-7	TRBD2	TGTGCCAGCAGTGCTCCGGGACCGGGGGGGGGTCCCTCCTACGAGCAGTACTTC	CASSAPGPGGGPSYEQYF
TRBJ1-5	15	-	TRBV27	-	TGTGCCAGCAGTTTGTCTCGCGATGGGCTTCAGCCCCAGCATTTT	CASSLSRDGLQPQHF
TRBJ2-3	17	-	TRBV4-2	-	TGTGCCAGCAGCCAAGATAAACGGGGCATTCAGCCCGATACGCAGTATTTT	CASSQDKRGIQPDTQYF
TRBJ2-1	14	-	TRBV7-6	TRBD2	TGTGCCAGCAGCAAAGGACTAGCGGGAAATCAACAGTTCTTC	CASSKGLAGNQQFF
TRBJ1-1	12	-	TRBV2	TRBD1	TGTGCTGGAGACAGGGAAAACACTGAAGCTTTCTTT	CAGDRENTEAFF
TRBJ1-5	15	-	TRBV6-1	TRBD1	TGTGCCAGCAGTTGGGACAGGACTAGCAATCAGCCCCAGCATTTT	CASSWDRTSNQPQHF
TRBJ2-2	13	-	TRBV7-9	-	TGTGCCAGCAGCTTAGTCCCGACCGGGGAGCTGTTTTTT	CASSLVPTGELFF
TRBJ2-3	14	-	TRBV30	-	TGTGCCTGGACCCCGGGTGGGTTACGAGATACGCAGTATTTT	CAWTPGGLRDTQYF
TRBJ1-5	15	-	TRBV30	TRBD1	TGTGCCTGGAGCCAACACAGGGGCGTCAATCAGCCCCAGCATTTT	CAWSQHRGVNQPQHF
TRBJ2-1	15	-	TRBV6-1	TRBD1	TGTGCCACCCGGGACAGGGGGCTTACCTACAATGAGCAGTTCTTC	CATRDRGLTYNEQFF
TRBJ1-1	12	-	TRBV30	-	TGTGCCTGGAGTGCCCAGGGAACTGAAGCTTTCTTT	CAWSAQGTEAFF
TRBJ2-7	16	-	TRBV4-2	TRBD2	TGTGCCAGCAGCCTCGGACTAGCGGGGGGTCCGGGCGAGCAGTACTTC	CASSLGLAGGPGEQYF